This TCR beta chain was recorded in a study of cytomegalovirus exposure and HLA in healthy donors. CDR1 and CDR2 from the germline V gene are MGHRA and YSYEKL. The V end was cut by 1 base, the J end by 2 bases, with 8 bases between. The CDR3 runs 15 residues. This clone was observed once. The same CDR3 arises from other DNA sequences in this sample as well. Both 60 Vbeta primers and 13 Jbeta primers went into the PCR. TCRdb keeps only in-frame clones here, not all; method: immunoSEQ multiplex PCR. The table records over 150,000 clones, around 70% of them present only once. Material: PBMCs. The sequence was collected from a male donor in good health and CMV-seronegative. The chain employs TRBV4-1 and TRBJ1-4; no definite D call. DNA for the CDR3: TGCGCCAGCAGCCAAGGGAGGGCCACTAATGAAAAACTGTTTTTT. Translated, it gives CASSQGRATNEKLFF.